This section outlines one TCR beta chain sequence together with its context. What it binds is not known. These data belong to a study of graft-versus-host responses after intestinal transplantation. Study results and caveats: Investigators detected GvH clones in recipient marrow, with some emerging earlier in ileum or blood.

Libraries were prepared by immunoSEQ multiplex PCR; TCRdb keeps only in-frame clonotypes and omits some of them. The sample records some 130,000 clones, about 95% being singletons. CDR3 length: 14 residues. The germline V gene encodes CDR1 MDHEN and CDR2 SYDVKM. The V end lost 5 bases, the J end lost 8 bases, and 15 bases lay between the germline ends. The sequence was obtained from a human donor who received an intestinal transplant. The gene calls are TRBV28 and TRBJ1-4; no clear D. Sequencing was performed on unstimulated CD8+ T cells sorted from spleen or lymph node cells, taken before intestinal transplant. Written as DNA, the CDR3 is TGTGCCAGCAGTCCCCCCCCACAGAGAGAAAAACTGTTTTTT. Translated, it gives CASSPPPQREKLFF.